This T cell receptor (beta chain) was captured by sequencing in a study of blood T cell repertoires in COVID-19. Study summary: The origin of the acute and convalescent COVID-19 samples was the United States, Italy and Spain. The cDNA or gDNA used as material had been derived from T cells, B-cell-depleted T cells, or PBMCs.

This CDR3 contains 15 residues. Germline lookup yields CDR1 SGHNT and CDR2 YYREEE (reference sequence). V shed 6 bases, J shed 0 bases, and the junction held 5 bases outside the gene matches. Original processing notes: Amplification from reference gene primers served as the basis for estimated nucleated cell counts. The protocol was immunoSEQ multiplex PCR, while the TCRdb copy is restricted to in-frame clones and leaves out a portion. Clonal size and the V and J genes are those of that table, whereas D and trimming came from the DNA. Found here are about 340,000 clones, around 88% of them singletons; the top ten hold 2.5% to 3%.

This sequence joins TRBV5-4 and TRBJ2-3; TRBD2 matches at 9 bases. The sequenced material came from peripheral blood. The sequence was collected from a man younger than 40 with active or convalescent COVID-19. The CDR3 DNA sequence: TGTGCCAGCACCGTAGCGGGGGCCAGCACAGATACGCAGTATTTT. Its protein is CASTVAGASTDTQYF.